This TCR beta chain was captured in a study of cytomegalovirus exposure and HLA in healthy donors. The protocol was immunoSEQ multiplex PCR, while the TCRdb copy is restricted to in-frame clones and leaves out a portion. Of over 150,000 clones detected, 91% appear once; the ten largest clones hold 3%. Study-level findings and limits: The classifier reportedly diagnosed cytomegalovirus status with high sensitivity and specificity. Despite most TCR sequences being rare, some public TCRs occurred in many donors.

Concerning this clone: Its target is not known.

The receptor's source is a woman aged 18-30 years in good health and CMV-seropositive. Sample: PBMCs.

CDR3 in amino acids: CASSSASQGNTEAFF. Written as DNA, the CDR3 is TGTGCCAGCAGCTCGGCATCACAGGGGAACACTGAAGCTTTCTTT. The chain uses TRBV7-2 and TRBJ1-1; tentatively, D is TRBD1 (6 bases). The CDR3 runs 15 residues. Germline values: CDR1 SGHTA, CDR2 FQGNSA. V lost 4 bases, J lost 1 base, and 13 bases lay in between.